This paragraph reports one TCR beta chain. Its target is not known. This entry belongs to a study of OX40 agonist ivuxolimab in advanced cancers. Study at large: At 0.01 to 10 mg/kg, ivuxolimab was administered intravenously to patients every 2 weeks. The group had a mean age of around 60 years, ranged from about 23 to 79, and was 80% to 85% male.

TCRdb keeps only in-frame clones here, not all; method: immunoSEQ multiplex PCR. This sample has tens of thousands of clones, with around nine tenths found just once. Whole-study results and caveats: In the expanded peripheral T cells, antigen specificity was never determined. Among some nonresponders, normalized T-cell clonal expansion was also low.

Germline V gene lookup returns CDR1 SGHRS and CDR2 YFSETQ. CDR3 length equals 16 residues. Trimming cost V 0 bases and J 4 bases, with 16 bases left between them. This TCR came from an adult with an advanced solid tumor such as melanoma, head and neck, liver or kidney cancer. The genes are TRBV5-1 and TRBJ1-1; no firm D call. The sample was CD4+ or CD8+ T cells sorted from blood, taken in a trial of the OX40 agonist ivuxolimab. CDR3 DNA: TGCGCCAGCAGCTTGGTTCCAGGACCCTTGAGCACTGAAGCTTTCTTT. Protein sequence: CASSLVPGPLSTEAFF.